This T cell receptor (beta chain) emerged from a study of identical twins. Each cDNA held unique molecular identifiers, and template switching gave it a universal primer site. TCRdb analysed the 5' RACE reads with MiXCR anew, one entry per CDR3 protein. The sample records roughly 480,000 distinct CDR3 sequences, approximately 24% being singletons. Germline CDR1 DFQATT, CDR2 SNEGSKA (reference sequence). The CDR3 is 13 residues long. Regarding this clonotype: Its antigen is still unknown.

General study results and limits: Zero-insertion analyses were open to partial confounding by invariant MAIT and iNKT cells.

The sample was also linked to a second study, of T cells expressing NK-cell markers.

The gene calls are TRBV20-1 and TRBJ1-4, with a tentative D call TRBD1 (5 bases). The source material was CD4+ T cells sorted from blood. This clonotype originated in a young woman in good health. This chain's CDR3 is CSAAGETNEKLFF. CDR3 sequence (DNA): TGCAGCGCTGCGGGGGAAACTAATGAAAAACTGTTTTTT.